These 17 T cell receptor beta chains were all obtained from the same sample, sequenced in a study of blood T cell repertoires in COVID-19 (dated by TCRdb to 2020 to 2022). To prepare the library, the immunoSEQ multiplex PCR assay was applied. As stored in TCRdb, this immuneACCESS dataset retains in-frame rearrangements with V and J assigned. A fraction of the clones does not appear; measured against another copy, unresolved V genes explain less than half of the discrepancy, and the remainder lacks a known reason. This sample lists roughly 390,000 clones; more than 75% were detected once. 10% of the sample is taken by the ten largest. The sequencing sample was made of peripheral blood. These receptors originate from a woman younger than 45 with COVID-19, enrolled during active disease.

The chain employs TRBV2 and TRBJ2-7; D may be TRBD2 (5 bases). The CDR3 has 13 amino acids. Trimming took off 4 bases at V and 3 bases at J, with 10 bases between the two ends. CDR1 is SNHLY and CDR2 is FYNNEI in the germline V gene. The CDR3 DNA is TGTGCCAGCAGTGTACGGGGTCGCTACGAGCAGTACTTC. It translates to CASSVRGRYEQYF.

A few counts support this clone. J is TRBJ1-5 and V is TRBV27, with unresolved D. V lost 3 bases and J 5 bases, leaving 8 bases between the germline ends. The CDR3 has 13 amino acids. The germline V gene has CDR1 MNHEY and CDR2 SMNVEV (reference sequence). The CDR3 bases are TGTGCCAGCAGTTTTTACGGGTATCAGCCCCAGCATTTT. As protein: CASSFYGYQPQHF.

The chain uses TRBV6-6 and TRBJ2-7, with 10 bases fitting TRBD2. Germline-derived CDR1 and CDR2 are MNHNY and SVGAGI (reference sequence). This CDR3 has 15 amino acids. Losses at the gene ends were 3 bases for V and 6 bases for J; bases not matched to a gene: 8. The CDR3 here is CASSYPTGLASEQYF. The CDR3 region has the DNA TGTGCCAGCAGTTATCCCACGGGACTAGCGAGCGAGCAGTACTTC.

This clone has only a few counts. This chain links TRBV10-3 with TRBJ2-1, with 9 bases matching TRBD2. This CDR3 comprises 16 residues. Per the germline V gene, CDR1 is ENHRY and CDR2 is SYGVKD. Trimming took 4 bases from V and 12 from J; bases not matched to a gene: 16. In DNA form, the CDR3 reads TGTGCCATCAGTGGCAAAGAGGCTAGCGGGGAGGGGAGGCAGTTCTTC. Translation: CAISGKEASGEGRQFF.

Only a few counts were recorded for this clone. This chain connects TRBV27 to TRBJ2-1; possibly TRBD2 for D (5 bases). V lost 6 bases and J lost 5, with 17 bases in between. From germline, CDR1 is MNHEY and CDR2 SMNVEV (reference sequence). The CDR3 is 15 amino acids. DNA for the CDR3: TGTGCCAGCAGCCGGGATGGCGTAGCGAACAATGAGCAGTTCTTC. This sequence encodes CASSRDGVANNEQFF.

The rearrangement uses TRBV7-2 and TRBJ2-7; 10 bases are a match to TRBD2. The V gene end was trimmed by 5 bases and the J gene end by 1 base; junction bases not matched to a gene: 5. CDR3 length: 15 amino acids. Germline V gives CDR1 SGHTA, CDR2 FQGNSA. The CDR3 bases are TGTGCCAGCAGCCCAGTAGCGGGAGGTTCCTACGAGCAGTACTTC. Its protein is CASSPVAGGSYEQYF.

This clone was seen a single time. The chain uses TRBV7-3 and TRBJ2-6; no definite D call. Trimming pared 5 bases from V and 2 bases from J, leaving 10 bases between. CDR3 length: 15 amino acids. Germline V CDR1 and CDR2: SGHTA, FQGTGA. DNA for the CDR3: TGTGCCAGCAGCGAGATCTCTGCTGGGGCCAACGTCCTGACTTTC. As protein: CASSEISAGANVLTF.

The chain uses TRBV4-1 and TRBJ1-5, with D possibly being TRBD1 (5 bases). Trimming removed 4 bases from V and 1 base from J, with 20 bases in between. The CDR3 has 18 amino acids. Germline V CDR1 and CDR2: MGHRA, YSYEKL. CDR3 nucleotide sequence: TGCGCCAGCAGCCTACGCCCCCAGGGCATTGAAAGCAATCAGCCCCAGCATTTT. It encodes CASSLRPQGIESNQPQHF.

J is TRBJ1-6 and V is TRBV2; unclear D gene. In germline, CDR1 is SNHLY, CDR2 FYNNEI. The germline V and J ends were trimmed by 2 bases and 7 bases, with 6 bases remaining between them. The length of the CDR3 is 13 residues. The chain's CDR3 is CASSERENSPLHF. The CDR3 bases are TGTGCCAGCAGTGAAAGGGAGAATTCACCCCTCCACTTT.

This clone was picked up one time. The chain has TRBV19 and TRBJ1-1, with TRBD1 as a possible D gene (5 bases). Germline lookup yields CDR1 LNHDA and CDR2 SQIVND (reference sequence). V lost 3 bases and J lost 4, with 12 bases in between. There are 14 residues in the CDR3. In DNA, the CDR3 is TGTGCCAGTAGTATCGGGGGGTCCGGCACTGAAGCTTTCTTT. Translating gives CASSIGGSGTEAFF. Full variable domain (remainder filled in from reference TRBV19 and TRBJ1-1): DGGITQSPKYLFRKEGQNVTLSCEQNLNHDAMYWYRQDPGQGLRLIYYSQIVNDFQKGDIAEGYSVSREKKESFPLTVTSAQKNPTAFYLCASSIGGSGTEAFFGQGTRLTVV.

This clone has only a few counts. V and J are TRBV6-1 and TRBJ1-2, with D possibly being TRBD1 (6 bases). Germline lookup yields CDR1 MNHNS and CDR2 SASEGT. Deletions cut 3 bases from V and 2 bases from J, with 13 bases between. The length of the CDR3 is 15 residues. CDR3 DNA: TGTGCCAGCAGTGAGGGGGCAGGGCGGAACTATGGCTACACCTTC. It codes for CASSEGAGRNYGYTF.

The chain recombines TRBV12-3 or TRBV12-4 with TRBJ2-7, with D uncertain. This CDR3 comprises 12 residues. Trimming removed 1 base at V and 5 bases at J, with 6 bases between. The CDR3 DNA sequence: TGTGCCAGCAGTTTAGTCCGGGACGAGCAGTACTTC. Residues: CASSLVRDEQYF.

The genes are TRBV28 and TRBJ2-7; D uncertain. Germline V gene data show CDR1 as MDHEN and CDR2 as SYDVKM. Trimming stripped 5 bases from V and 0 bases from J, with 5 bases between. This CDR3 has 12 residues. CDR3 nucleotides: TGTGCCAGCAGTCCCTCCTCCTACGAGCAGTACTTC. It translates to CASSPSSYEQYF.

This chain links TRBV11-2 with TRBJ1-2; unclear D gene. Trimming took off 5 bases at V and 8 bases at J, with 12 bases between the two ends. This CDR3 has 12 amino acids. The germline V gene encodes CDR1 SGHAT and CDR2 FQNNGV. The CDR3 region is CASSPLVEGYTF. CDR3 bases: TGTGCCAGCAGCCCCCTTGTCGAGGGCTACACCTTC.

As DNA, the CDR3 is TGTGCCAGCAGCTTAACGGGCCCCTCAGATACGCAGTATTTT. Translation gives CASSLTGPSDTQYF. The chain uses TRBV7-3 and TRBJ2-3; D remains unclear. The CDR3 spans 14 residues. Germline CDR1 is SGHTA and CDR2 is FQGTGA. Trimming removed 0 bases from V and 4 bases from J, with 8 bases in between. The variable domain in full, with the rest retrieved from reference TRBV7-3 and TRBJ2-3, is GAGVSQTPSNKVTEKGKYVELRCDPISGHTALYWYRQSLGQGPEFLIYFQGTGAADDSGLPNDRFFAVRPEGSVSTLKIQRTERGDSAVYLCASSLTGPSDTQYFGPGTRLTVL.

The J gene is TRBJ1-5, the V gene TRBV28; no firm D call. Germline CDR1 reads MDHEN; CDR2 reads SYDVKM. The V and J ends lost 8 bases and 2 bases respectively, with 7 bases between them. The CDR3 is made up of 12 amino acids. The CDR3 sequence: CASPNGNQPQHF. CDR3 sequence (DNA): TGTGCCAGCCCAAATGGCAATCAGCCCCAGCATTTT.

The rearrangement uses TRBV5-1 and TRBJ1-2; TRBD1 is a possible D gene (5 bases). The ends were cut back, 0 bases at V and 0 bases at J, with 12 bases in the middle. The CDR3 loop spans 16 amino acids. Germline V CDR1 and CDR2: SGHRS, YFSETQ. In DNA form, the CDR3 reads TGCGCCAGCAGCTTGGCGTCAGGACAAACTAACTATGGCTACACCTTC. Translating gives CASSLASGQTNYGYTF. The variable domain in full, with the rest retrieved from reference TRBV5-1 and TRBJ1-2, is KAGVTQTPRYLIKTRGQQVTLSCSPISGHRSVSWYQQTPGQGLQFLFEYFSETQRNKGNFPGRFSGRQFSNSRSEMNVSTLELGDSALYLCASSLASGQTNYGYTFGSGTRLTVV.